These T cell receptor beta chains were read from a single sample in a study of cytomegalovirus exposure and HLA in healthy donors. Here immunoSEQ multiplex PCR was the method, and the copy in TCRdb shows in-frame clones only, minus some. The repertoire holds approximately 76,000 clones, with roughly 73% as singletons. The specimen was PBMCs. Every receptor here comes from a woman between 40 and 55 years old in good health and CMV-seropositive. CDR3s include the opening cysteine and the closing phenylalanine or tryptophan. D genes are given only for firm matches. A row's size may be missing; if present it is once, few, many or a size class.

v_call: TRBV6-6
cdr3_length: 14
d_call: -
clone_size: -
j_call: TRBJ1-5
cdr3_aa: CASSYGREAQPQHF
cdr3_nt: TGTGCCAGCAGTTACGGGAGGGAGGCCCAGCCCCAGCATTTT

v_call: TRBV6-5
cdr3_length: 14
d_call: TRBD2
clone_size: hyperexpanded
j_call: TRBJ2-7
cdr3_aa: CASSQGGFLYEQYF
cdr3_nt: TGTGCCAGCAGCCAGGGAGGGTTTTTGTACGAGCAGTACTTC

v_call: TRBV19
cdr3_length: 13
d_call: TRBD1
clone_size: -
j_call: TRBJ1-3
cdr3_aa: CASRTGLGNTIYF
cdr3_nt: TGTGCCAGCAGGACAGGGTTGGGAAACACCATATATTTT

v_call: TRBV19
cdr3_length: 14
d_call: TRBD1
clone_size: few
j_call: TRBJ1-2
cdr3_aa: CASSMERGHYGYTF
cdr3_nt: TGTGCCAGTAGTATGGAGAGGGGGCACTATGGCTACACCTTC

v_call: TRBV5-1
cdr3_length: 15
d_call: -
clone_size: -
j_call: TRBJ2-1
cdr3_aa: CASSLGQTGNNEQFF
cdr3_nt: TGCGCCAGCAGCTTGGGACAGACCGGAAACAATGAGCAGTTCTTC

v_call: TRBV13
cdr3_length: 13
d_call: -
clone_size: -
j_call: TRBJ1-1
cdr3_aa: CASSLPEAVEAFF
cdr3_nt: TGTGCCAGCAGCCTCCCGGAGGCGGTCGAAGCTTTCTTT

v_call: TRBV27
cdr3_length: 17
d_call: TRBD1
clone_size: -
j_call: TRBJ2-1
cdr3_aa: CASRPDRGWSSYNEQFF
cdr3_nt: TGTGCCAGCAGACCGGACAGGGGTTGGAGCTCCTACAATGAGCAGTTCTTC

v_call: TRBV27
cdr3_length: 14
d_call: -
clone_size: few
j_call: TRBJ2-1
cdr3_aa: CASSSGLSIHEQFF
cdr3_nt: TGTGCCAGCAGTTCTGGACTAAGTATCCATGAGCAGTTCTTC

v_call: TRBV28
cdr3_length: 17
d_call: TRBD1
clone_size: few
j_call: TRBJ1-1
cdr3_aa: CASSEFVSGTEDTEAFF
cdr3_nt: TGTGCCAGCAGCGAATTTGTTTCCGGGACAGAGGACACTGAAGCTTTCTTT

v_call: TRBV6-5
cdr3_length: 14
d_call: TRBD1
clone_size: few
j_call: TRBJ1-5
cdr3_aa: CASSPKGAGQPQHF
cdr3_nt: TGTGCCAGCAGTCCGAAGGGGGCTGGGCAGCCCCAGCATTTT

v_call: TRBV27
cdr3_length: 16
d_call: -
clone_size: -
j_call: TRBJ2-1
cdr3_aa: CASSLFGSRRSNEQFF
cdr3_nt: TGTGCCAGCAGTTTATTCGGTAGCAGAAGATCCAATGAGCAGTTCTTC

v_call: TRBV4-1
cdr3_length: 16
d_call: TRBD1
clone_size: -
j_call: TRBJ1-1
cdr3_aa: CASSQVWARGVTEAFF
cdr3_nt: TGCGCCAGCAGCCAAGTTTGGGCCAGGGGGGTCACTGAAGCTTTCTTT

v_call: TRBV7-6
cdr3_length: 13
d_call: -
clone_size: -
j_call: TRBJ2-7
cdr3_aa: CASSLSSVYEQYF
cdr3_nt: TGTGCCAGCAGCTTAAGTTCAGTCTACGAGCAGTACTTC

v_call: TRBV6-1
cdr3_length: 12
d_call: -
clone_size: -
j_call: TRBJ1-5
cdr3_aa: CASTGVSRPQHF
cdr3_nt: TGTGCCAGCACAGGGGTCTCACGGCCCCAGCATTTT

v_call: TRBV11-2
cdr3_length: 16
d_call: -
clone_size: -
j_call: TRBJ2-1
cdr3_aa: CASSVRGDYSYNEQFF
cdr3_nt: TGTGCCAGCAGCGTTAGGGGGGACTATTCCTACAATGAGCAGTTCTTC

v_call: TRBV5-1
cdr3_length: 14
d_call: TRBD2
clone_size: -
j_call: TRBJ2-5
cdr3_aa: CASSHGTSGETQYF
cdr3_nt: TGCGCCAGCAGCCACGGGACTAGCGGGGAGACCCAGTACTTC

v_call: TRBV5-1
cdr3_length: 18
d_call: TRBD2
clone_size: once
j_call: TRBJ2-5
cdr3_aa: CASSAPGSGRAGQETQYF
cdr3_nt: TGCGCCAGCAGCGCCCCGGGGAGCGGGAGGGCCGGGCAAGAGACCCAGTACTTC

v_call: TRBV30
cdr3_length: 13
d_call: -
clone_size: -
j_call: TRBJ2-1
cdr3_aa: CAWSPWGRNEQFF
cdr3_nt: TGTGCCTGGAGTCCCTGGGGGAGGAATGAGCAGTTCTTC

v_call: TRBV27
cdr3_length: 13
d_call: -
clone_size: -
j_call: TRBJ2-7
cdr3_aa: CASSPTRAYEQYF
cdr3_nt: TGTGCCAGCAGCCCAACCAGGGCCTACGAGCAGTACTTC

v_call: TRBV7-6
cdr3_length: 15
d_call: -
clone_size: -
j_call: TRBJ1-2
cdr3_aa: CASSLVAGDPAGYTF
cdr3_nt: TGTGCCAGCAGCTTAGTGGCGGGGGATCCAGCTGGCTACACCTTC

v_call: TRBV5-6
cdr3_length: 13
d_call: -
clone_size: -
j_call: TRBJ1-4
cdr3_aa: CASSPGGRGKLFF
cdr3_nt: TGTGCCAGCAGTCCCGGGGGTCGCGGAAAACTGTTTTTT

v_call: TRBV5-1
cdr3_length: 13
d_call: -
clone_size: -
j_call: TRBJ1-2
cdr3_aa: CASSRSDTHGYTF
cdr3_nt: TGCGCCAGCAGCAGGTCGGACACCCATGGCTACACCTTC

v_call: TRBV2
cdr3_length: 14
d_call: -
clone_size: -
j_call: TRBJ2-1
cdr3_aa: CASRREVTYNEQFF
cdr3_nt: TGTGCCAGCAGGAGGGAGGTCACCTACAATGAGCAGTTCTTC

v_call: TRBV29-1
cdr3_length: 10
d_call: -
clone_size: -
j_call: TRBJ1-5
cdr3_aa: CSWGDQPQHF
cdr3_nt: TGCAGCTGGGGGGATCAGCCCCAGCATTTT

v_call: TRBV4-1
cdr3_length: 13
d_call: -
clone_size: -
j_call: TRBJ1-1
cdr3_aa: CASSQDRNTEAFF
cdr3_nt: TGCGCCAGCAGCCAAGACCGGAACACTGAAGCTTTCTTT

v_call: TRBV28
cdr3_length: 15
d_call: -
clone_size: once
j_call: TRBJ1-1
cdr3_aa: CASSLTGYMNTEAFF
cdr3_nt: TGTGCCAGCAGTTTGACGGGATATATGAACACTGAAGCTTTCTTT

v_call: TRBV5-5
cdr3_length: 12
d_call: -
clone_size: -
j_call: TRBJ2-5
cdr3_aa: CASMADQETQYF
cdr3_nt: TGTGCCAGCATGGCAGACCAAGAGACCCAGTACTTC

v_call: TRBV19
cdr3_length: 15
d_call: -
clone_size: -
j_call: TRBJ2-5
cdr3_aa: CATALASQYQETQYF
cdr3_nt: TGTGCCACAGCATTAGCGAGTCAGTACCAAGAGACCCAGTACTTC

v_call: TRBV28
cdr3_length: 14
d_call: TRBD2
clone_size: -
j_call: TRBJ2-3
cdr3_aa: CEIIAGGPTDTQYF
cdr3_nt: TGTGAGATTATAGCGGGAGGGCCGACAGATACGCAGTATTTT

v_call: TRBV2
cdr3_length: 16
d_call: -
clone_size: -
j_call: TRBJ2-6
cdr3_aa: CASRAELYSGANVLTF
cdr3_nt: TGTGCCAGCAGGGCGGAACTATACTCTGGGGCCAACGTCCTGACTTTC

v_call: TRBV5-4
cdr3_length: 16
d_call: -
clone_size: many
j_call: TRBJ1-3
cdr3_aa: CASSLGGAPTGNTIYF
cdr3_nt: TGTGCCAGCAGCTTAGGGGGGGCGCCAACTGGAAACACCATATATTTT

v_call: TRBV6-6
cdr3_length: 13
d_call: -
clone_size: few
j_call: TRBJ1-6
cdr3_aa: CASRGLFNSPLHF
cdr3_nt: TGTGCCAGCCGCGGGCTTTTTAATTCACCCCTCCACTTT

v_call: TRBV2
cdr3_length: 14
d_call: TRBD1
clone_size: -
j_call: TRBJ2-3
cdr3_aa: CASIFSTGGDTQYF
cdr3_nt: TGTGCCAGCATTTTCTCGACAGGGGGCGATACGCAGTATTTT

v_call: TRBV6-1
cdr3_length: 16
d_call: TRBD1
clone_size: -
j_call: TRBJ2-5
cdr3_aa: CASSESVAPTGETQYF
cdr3_nt: TGTGCCAGCAGTGAAAGTGTGGCGCCGACAGGGGAGACCCAGTACTTC

v_call: TRBV10-3
cdr3_length: 16
d_call: TRBD2
clone_size: -
j_call: TRBJ2-2
cdr3_aa: CAISGSLAASTGELFF
cdr3_nt: TGTGCCATCAGTGGCTCGCTAGCGGCGAGCACCGGGGAGCTGTTTTTT

v_call: TRBV25-1
cdr3_length: 14
d_call: TRBD2
clone_size: once
j_call: TRBJ2-3
cdr3_aa: CASSRLASPDTQYF
cdr3_nt: TGTGCCAGCAGTAGACTAGCGTCCCCAGATACGCAGTATTTT

v_call: TRBV7-2
cdr3_length: 17
d_call: -
clone_size: -
j_call: TRBJ2-3
cdr3_aa: CASSLFQLGTPTDTQYF
cdr3_nt: TGTGCCAGCAGCTTATTTCAGTTAGGGACACCCACAGATACGCAGTATTTT

v_call: TRBV7-8
cdr3_length: 13
d_call: -
clone_size: -
j_call: TRBJ1-2
cdr3_aa: CACPGGDGEGYTF
cdr3_nt: TGTGCCTGCCCCGGCGGCGACGGGGAGGGCTACACCTTC

v_call: TRBV2
cdr3_length: 14
d_call: -
clone_size: -
j_call: TRBJ2-2
cdr3_aa: CASRRDINAGELFF
cdr3_nt: TGTGCCAGCAGGAGGGATATTAACGCCGGGGAGCTGTTTTTT

v_call: TRBV6-1
cdr3_length: 14
d_call: -
clone_size: -
j_call: TRBJ1-2
cdr3_aa: CASSEQSGVGGYTF
cdr3_nt: TGTGCCAGCAGTGAACAATCAGGGGTGGGCGGCTACACCTTC

v_call: TRBV7-8
cdr3_length: 15
d_call: TRBD2
clone_size: -
j_call: TRBJ2-5
cdr3_aa: CASSLASGGVETQYF
cdr3_nt: TGTGCCAGCAGCTTAGCTAGCGGGGGGGTTGAGACCCAGTACTTC

v_call: TRBV27
cdr3_length: 13
d_call: -
clone_size: -
j_call: TRBJ1-1
cdr3_aa: CASRLAGGTEAFF
cdr3_nt: TGTGCCAGCAGACTAGCTGGAGGGACTGAAGCTTTCTTT

v_call: TRBV10-3
cdr3_length: 13
d_call: -
clone_size: -
j_call: TRBJ1-5
cdr3_aa: CAISPTGEGPQHF
cdr3_nt: TGTGCCATCAGTCCGACGGGGGAAGGTCCCCAGCATTTT

v_call: TRBV9
cdr3_length: 20
d_call: TRBD2
clone_size: -
j_call: TRBJ2-7
cdr3_aa: CASSVVRVHNTSGSSYEQYF
cdr3_nt: TGTGCCAGCAGCGTAGTCAGGGTACACAACACTAGCGGGAGTAGCTACGAGCAGTACTTC

v_call: TRBV10-3
cdr3_length: 13
d_call: -
clone_size: -
j_call: TRBJ2-7
cdr3_aa: CAISGTGLHEQYF
cdr3_nt: TGTGCCATCAGTGGAACGGGACTGCACGAGCAGTACTTC

v_call: TRBV6-9
cdr3_length: 14
d_call: -
clone_size: -
j_call: TRBJ2-7
cdr3_aa: CASNCGRSSYEQYF
cdr3_nt: TGTGCCAGCAATTGCGGGCGGAGCTCCTACGAGCAGTACTTC

v_call: TRBV7-2
cdr3_length: 12
d_call: -
clone_size: -
j_call: TRBJ1-6
cdr3_aa: CASTGRGSPLHF
cdr3_nt: TGTGCCAGCACCGGACGGGGATCACCCCTCCACTTT

v_call: TRBV4-1
cdr3_length: 17
d_call: TRBD2
clone_size: -
j_call: TRBJ2-3
cdr3_aa: CASSQDQTSVSTDTQYF
cdr3_nt: TGCGCCAGCAGCCAAGACCAGACTAGCGTGAGCACAGATACGCAGTATTTT

v_call: TRBV4-3
cdr3_length: 15
d_call: TRBD2
clone_size: few
j_call: TRBJ2-7
cdr3_aa: CASSQDVGGGHEQYF
cdr3_nt: TGCGCCAGCAGCCAAGATGTCGGGGGGGGCCACGAGCAGTACTTC

v_call: TRBV18
cdr3_length: 14
d_call: -
clone_size: -
j_call: TRBJ1-1
cdr3_aa: CASSPSRGNTEAFF
cdr3_nt: TGTGCCAGCTCACCATCCCGGGGGAACACTGAAGCTTTCTTT

v_call: TRBV30
cdr3_length: 13
d_call: -
clone_size: -
j_call: TRBJ2-3
cdr3_aa: CAWSVGGDPTQYF
cdr3_nt: TGTGCCTGGAGTGTGGGCGGGGACCCGACGCAGTATTTT

v_call: TRBV19
cdr3_length: 16
d_call: TRBD1
clone_size: -
j_call: TRBJ1-5
cdr3_aa: CASSIFGRGQGKPQHF
cdr3_nt: TGTGCCAGTAGTATTTTCGGCAGGGGGCAAGGGAAGCCCCAGCATTTT

v_call: TRBV27
cdr3_length: 15
d_call: -
clone_size: -
j_call: TRBJ1-1
cdr3_aa: CASSFGGPGAVEAFF
cdr3_nt: TGTGCCAGCAGTTTCGGGGGGCCTGGGGCGGTTGAAGCTTTCTTT